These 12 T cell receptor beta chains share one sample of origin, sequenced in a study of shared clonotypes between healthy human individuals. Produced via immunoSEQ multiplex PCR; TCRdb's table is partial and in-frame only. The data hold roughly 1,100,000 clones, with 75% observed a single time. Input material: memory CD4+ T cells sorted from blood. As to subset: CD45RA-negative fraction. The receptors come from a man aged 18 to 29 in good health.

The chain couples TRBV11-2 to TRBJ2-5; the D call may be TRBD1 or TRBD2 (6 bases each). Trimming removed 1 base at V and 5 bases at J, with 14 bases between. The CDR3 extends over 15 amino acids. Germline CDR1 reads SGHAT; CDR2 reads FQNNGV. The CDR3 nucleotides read TGTGCCAGCAGCTTAGCGGGGGCAAGAGCGGAGACCCAGTACTTC. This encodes CASSLAGARAETQYF.

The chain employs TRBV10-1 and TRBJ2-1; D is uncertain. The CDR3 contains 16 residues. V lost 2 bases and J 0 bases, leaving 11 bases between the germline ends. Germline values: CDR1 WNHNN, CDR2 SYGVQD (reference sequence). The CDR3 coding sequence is TGCGCCAGCAGTGAGAATGGCGGTAGCTCCTACAATGAGCAGTTCTTC. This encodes CASSENGGSSYNEQFF.

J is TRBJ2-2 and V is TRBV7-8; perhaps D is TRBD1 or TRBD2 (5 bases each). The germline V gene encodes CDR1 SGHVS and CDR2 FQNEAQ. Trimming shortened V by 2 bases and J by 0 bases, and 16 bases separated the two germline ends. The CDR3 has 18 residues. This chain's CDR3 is CASSLILAGTANTGELFF. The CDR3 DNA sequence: TGTGCCAGCAGCTTAATCCTAGCCGGGACGGCGAACACCGGGGAGCTGTTTTTT.

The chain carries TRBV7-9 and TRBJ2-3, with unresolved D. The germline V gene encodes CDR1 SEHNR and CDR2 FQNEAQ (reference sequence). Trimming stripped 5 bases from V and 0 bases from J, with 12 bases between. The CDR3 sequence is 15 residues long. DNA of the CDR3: TGTGCCAGCAGCAAAAACTCGCAGAGCACAGATACGCAGTATTTT. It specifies CASSKNSQSTDTQYF.

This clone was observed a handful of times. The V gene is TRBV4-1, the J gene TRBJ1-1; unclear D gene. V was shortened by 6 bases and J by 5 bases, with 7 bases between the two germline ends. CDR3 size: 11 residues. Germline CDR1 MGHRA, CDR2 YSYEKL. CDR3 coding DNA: TGCGCCAGCAGGCGGGCAACTGAAGCTTTCTTT. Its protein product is CASRRATEAFF.

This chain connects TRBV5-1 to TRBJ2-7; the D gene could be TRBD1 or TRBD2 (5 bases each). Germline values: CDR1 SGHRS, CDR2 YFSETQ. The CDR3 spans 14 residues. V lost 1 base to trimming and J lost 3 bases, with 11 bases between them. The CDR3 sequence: CASSLRDPFYEQYF. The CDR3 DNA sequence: TGCGCCAGCAGCTTGCGGGACCCTTTCTACGAGCAGTACTTC.

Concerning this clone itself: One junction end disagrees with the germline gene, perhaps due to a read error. The CDR3 sequence: CASGSYRRGDEGFF. DNA of the CDR3: TGTGCTAGTGGTTCTTACAGACGCGGGGATGAGGGGTTCTTC. The gene calls are TRBV12-5 and TRBJ1-2; D might be TRBD1 (5 bases). The CDR3 consists of 14 residues. Germline V CDR1 and CDR2: LGHNT, FRNRAP.

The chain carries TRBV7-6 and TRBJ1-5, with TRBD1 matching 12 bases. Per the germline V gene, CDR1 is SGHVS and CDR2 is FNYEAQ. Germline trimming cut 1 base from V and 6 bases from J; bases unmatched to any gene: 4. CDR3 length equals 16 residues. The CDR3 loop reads CASSLGRDRGPQPQHF. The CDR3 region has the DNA TGTGCCAGCAGCTTAGGACGGGACAGGGGGCCTCAGCCCCAGCATTTT.

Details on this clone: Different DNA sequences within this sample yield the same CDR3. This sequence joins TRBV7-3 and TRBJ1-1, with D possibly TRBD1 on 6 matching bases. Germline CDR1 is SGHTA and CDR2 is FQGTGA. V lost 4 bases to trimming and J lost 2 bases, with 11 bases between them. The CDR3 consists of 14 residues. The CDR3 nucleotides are TGTGCCAGCAGCTCACAGGGAGGTAACACTGAAGCTTTCTTT. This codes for CASSSQGGNTEAFF.

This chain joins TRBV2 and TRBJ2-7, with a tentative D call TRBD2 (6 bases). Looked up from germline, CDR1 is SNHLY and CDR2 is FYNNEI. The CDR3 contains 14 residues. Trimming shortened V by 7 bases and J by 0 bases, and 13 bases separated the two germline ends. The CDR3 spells CASKDYSSSYEQYF. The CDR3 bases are TGTGCCAGCAAGGACTACTCTAGCTCCTACGAGCAGTACTTC.

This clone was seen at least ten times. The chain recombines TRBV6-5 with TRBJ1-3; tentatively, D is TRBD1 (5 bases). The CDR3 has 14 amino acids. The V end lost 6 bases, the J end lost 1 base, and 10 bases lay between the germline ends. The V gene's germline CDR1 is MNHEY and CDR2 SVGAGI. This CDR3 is CASRTRGSGNTIYF. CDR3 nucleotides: TGTGCCAGCAGGACCCGGGGGTCTGGAAACACCATATATTTT.

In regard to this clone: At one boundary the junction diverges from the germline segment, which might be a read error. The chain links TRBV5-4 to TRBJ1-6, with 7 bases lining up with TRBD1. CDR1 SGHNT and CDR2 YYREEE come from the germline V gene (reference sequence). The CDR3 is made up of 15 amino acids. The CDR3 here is CASSQAQGFNSPLHF. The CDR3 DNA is TGCGCCAGCAGCCAAGCACAGGGGTTCAATTCACCCCTCCACTTT. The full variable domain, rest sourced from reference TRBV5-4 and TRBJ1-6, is ETGVTQSPTHLIKTRGQQVTLRCSSQSGHNTVSWYQQALGQGPQFIFQYYREEENGRGNFPPRFSGLQFPNYSSELNVNALELDDSALYLCASSQAQGFNSPLHFGNGTRLTVT.